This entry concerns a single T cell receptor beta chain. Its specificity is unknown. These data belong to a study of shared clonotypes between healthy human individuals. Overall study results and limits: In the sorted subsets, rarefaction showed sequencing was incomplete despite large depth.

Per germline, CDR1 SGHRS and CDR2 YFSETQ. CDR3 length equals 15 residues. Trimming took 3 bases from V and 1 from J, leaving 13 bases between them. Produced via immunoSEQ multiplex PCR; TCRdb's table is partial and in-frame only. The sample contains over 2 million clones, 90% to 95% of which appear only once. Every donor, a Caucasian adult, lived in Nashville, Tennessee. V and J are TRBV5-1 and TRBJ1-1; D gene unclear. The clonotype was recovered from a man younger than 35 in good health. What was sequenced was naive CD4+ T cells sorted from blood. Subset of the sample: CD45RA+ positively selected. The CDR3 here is CASSSPGWGNTEAFF. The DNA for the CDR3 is TGCGCCAGCAGCTCGCCAGGATGGGGGAACACTGAAGCTTTCTTT.